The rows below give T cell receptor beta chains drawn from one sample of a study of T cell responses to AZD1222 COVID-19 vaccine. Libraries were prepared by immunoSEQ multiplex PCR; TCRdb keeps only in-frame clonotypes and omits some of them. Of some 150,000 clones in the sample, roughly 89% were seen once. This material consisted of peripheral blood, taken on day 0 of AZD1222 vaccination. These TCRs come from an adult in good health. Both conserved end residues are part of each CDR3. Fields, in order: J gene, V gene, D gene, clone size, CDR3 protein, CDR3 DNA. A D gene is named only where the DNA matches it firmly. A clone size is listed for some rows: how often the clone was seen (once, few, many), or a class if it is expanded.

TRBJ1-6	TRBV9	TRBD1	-	CASSGQGASPLHF	TGTGCCAGCAGCGGACAGGGGGCTTCACCCCTCCACTTT
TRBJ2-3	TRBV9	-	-	CASSVQGLSFTDTQYF	TGTGCCAGCAGCGTACAGGGGCTCTCATTCACAGATACGCAGTATTTT
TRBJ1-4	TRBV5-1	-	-	CASRRVINEKLFF	TGCGCCAGCAGACGGGTGATTAATGAAAAACTGTTTTTT
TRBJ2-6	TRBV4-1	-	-	CASSRSSLANVLTF	TGCGCCAGCAGCCGGTCTTCGTTGGCCAACGTCCTGACTTTC
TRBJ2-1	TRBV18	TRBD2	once	CASSKALTSGSLSSYNEQFF	TGTGCCAGCTCAAAGGCGTTGACTAGCGGGAGCCTAAGCTCCTACAATGAGCAGTTCTTC
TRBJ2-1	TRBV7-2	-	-	CAGAGQPNNEQFF	TGTGCCGGAGCAGGACAGCCTAACAATGAGCAGTTCTTC
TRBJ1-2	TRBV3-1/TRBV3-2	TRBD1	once	CASSRGQGVWDGYTF	TGTGCCAGCAGCCGAGGACAGGGGGTGTGGGATGGCTACACCTTC
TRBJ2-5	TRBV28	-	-	CASSSPSSQGEGTQYF	TGTGCCAGCAGTTCACCAAGCTCCCAGGGGGAGGGGACCCAGTACTTC
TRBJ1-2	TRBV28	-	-	CAILSYPTVYGYTF	TGTGCCATCTTGTCCTATCCGACAGTCTATGGCTACACCTTC
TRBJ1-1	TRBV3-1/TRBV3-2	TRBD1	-	CASSQGGRGIPNTEAFF	TGTGCCAGCAGCCAAGGTGGCAGGGGGATACCGAACACTGAAGCTTTCTTT
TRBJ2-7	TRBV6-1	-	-	CASSDSRDYEQYF	TGTGCCAGCAGTGACAGCCGGGACTACGAGCAGTACTTC
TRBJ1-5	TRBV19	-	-	CASSPGTVGNQPQHF	TGTGCCAGTAGTCCCGGGACGGTGGGCAATCAGCCCCAGCATTTT
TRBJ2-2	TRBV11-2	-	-	CASSLGGALEVAGELFF	TGTGCCAGCAGCTTAGGGGGGGCGCTTGAGGTGGCCGGGGAGCTGTTTTTT
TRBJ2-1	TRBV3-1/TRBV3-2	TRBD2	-	CASSQGTSGNNEQFF	TGTGCCAGCAGCCAAGGGACTAGCGGGAACAATGAGCAGTTCTTC
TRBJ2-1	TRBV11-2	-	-	CASSLDRREQFF	TGTGCCAGCAGCTTAGATAGGAGAGAGCAGTTCTTC
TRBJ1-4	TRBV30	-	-	CAWSGSSKAQLFF	TGTGCCTGGAGTGGTTCGTCGAAAGCTCAACTGTTTTTT
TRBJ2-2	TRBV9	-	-	CASSVSDFLGGELFF	TGTGCCAGCAGCGTTAGCGACTTCTTGGGCGGGGAGCTGTTTTTT
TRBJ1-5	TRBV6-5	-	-	CASSSRDGNQPQHF	TGTGCCAGCAGTTCCCGGGACGGCAATCAGCCCCAGCATTTT
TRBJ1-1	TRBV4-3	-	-	CASSHAGGTEAFF	TGCGCCAGCAGCCATGCTGGGGGCACTGAAGCTTTCTTT
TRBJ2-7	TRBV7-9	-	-	CASSQSGREQYF	TGTGCCAGCAGCCAATCAGGGCGCGAGCAGTACTTC
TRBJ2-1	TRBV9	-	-	CASSVDPQTGEQFF	TGTGCCAGCAGCGTAGATCCGCAGACGGGAGAGCAGTTCTTC
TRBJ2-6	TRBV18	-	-	CASSPRREAGANVLTF	TGTGCCAGCTCACCACGGAGGGAAGCTGGGGCCAACGTCCTGACTTTC
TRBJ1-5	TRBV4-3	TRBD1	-	CASSQGRGPDQPQHF	TGCGCCAGCAGCCAGGGCAGGGGGCCGGATCAGCCCCAGCATTTT
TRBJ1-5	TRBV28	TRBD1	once	CASDQGAGNQPQHF	TGTGCCAGCGATCAGGGGGCCGGCAATCAGCCCCAGCATTTT